The 23 T cell receptor beta chains below come from one sample, sequenced in a study of T-cell reconstitution after alpha-beta-depleted transplantation in children. Unique molecular identifiers featured in how the TCRbeta library was prepared. TCRdb itself ran the PCR reads through MiXCR, one entry per CDR3 protein. Found here are about 240,000 distinct CDR3 sequences, roughly 23% of them singletons; the top ten hold approximately 2.5%. The source was PBMCs, collected before TCRalphabeta/CD19-depleted stem cell transplant. Source of these receptors: a girl aged 2 to 10 with Fanconi anemia, due to receive a stem cell transplant.

CDR3: CAWSVGGSNEKLFF. CDR3 nucleotides: TGTGCCTGGAGTGTGGGGGGGAGTAATGAAAAACTGTTTTTT. V gene TRBV30 combines with J gene TRBJ1-4, with D possibly being TRBD1 (5 bases). Germline values: CDR1 GTSNPN, CDR2 SVGIG (reference sequence). The CDR3 sequence is 14 residues long. With 0 bases removed from V and 4 bases from J, the gap between germline ends came to 9 bases.

The V call is TRBV2, the J call TRBJ1-1; D not resolved. Germline loops: CDR1 SNHLY, CDR2 FYNNEI. The V gene lost 4 bases and the J gene lost 0 bases, with 21 bases spanning the gap. The CDR3 covers 18 residues. The CDR3 sequence is CASSGPERRAFMNTEAFF. The DNA for the CDR3 is TGTGCCAGCAGTGGGCCAGAAAGAAGGGCTTTTATGAACACTGAAGCTTTCTTT.

The chain carries TRBV10-2 and TRBJ2-1, with a weak D call TRBD2 (5 bases). Trimming removed 0 bases at V and 8 bases at J, with 20 bases between. The CDR3 length is 17 residues. Germline V CDR1 and CDR2: WSHSY, SAAADI. This CDR3 is CASSESIGGSLGHEQFF. The CDR3, as DNA: TGCGCCAGCAGTGAGTCGATAGGCGGGTCTTTAGGACATGAGCAGTTCTTC.

The chain has TRBV11-1 and TRBJ1-4; D remains unclear. The germline CDR1 and CDR2 sequences are SGHAT and FQDESV (reference sequence). V lost 5 bases and J 5 bases, leaving 9 bases between the germline ends. This CDR3 comprises 13 residues. The CDR3 bases are TGTGCCAGCAGCACGGGGTGGAATGAAAAACTGTTTTTT. It translates to CASSTGWNEKLFF. The full variable domain, with the rest looked up from reference TRBV11-1 and TRBJ1-4, is EAEVAQSPRYKITEKSQAVAFWCDPISGHATLYWYRQILGQGPELLVQFQDESVVDDSQLPKDRFSAERLKGVDSTLKIQPAELGDSAMYLCASSTGWNEKLFFGSGTQLSVL.

This clonotype was seen only a few times. The J gene is TRBJ2-7, the V gene TRBV27, with TRBD2 as a possible D gene (5 bases). The length of the CDR3 is 13 residues. With 6 bases removed from V and 3 bases from J, the gap between germline ends came to 12 bases. The germline gives CDR1 MNHEY, CDR2 SMNVEV (reference sequence). The CDR3 spells CASSPLEGYEQYF. The CDR3 bases are TGTGCCAGCAGCCCACTTGAGGGCTACGAGCAGTACTTC.

V usage is TRBV5-6 and J usage is TRBJ1-5, with D unresolved. The V gene's germline CDR1 is SGHDT and CDR2 YYEEEE. The CDR3 covers 14 residues. V lost 2 bases and J 3 bases, leaving 9 bases between the germline ends. CDR3 residues: CASSFGQANQPQHF. The CDR3 DNA reads as TGTGCCAGCAGCTTTGGTCAGGCCAATCAGCCCCAGCATTTT.

This rearrangement joins TRBV6-1 to TRBJ2-3; 7 nucleotides line up with TRBD1. With 8 bases clipped from V and 6 bases from J, the junction kept 11 bases outside the gene matches. This CDR3 comprises 14 residues. Germline CDR1 and CDR2: MNHNS and SASEGT. CDR3 region: CASRQGGASDTQYF. The CDR3 nucleotides read TGTGCCAGCCGACAAGGGGGCGCGTCGGATACGCAGTATTTT.

In its sample, this clonotype was seen a few times. V gene TRBV2 combines with J gene TRBJ2-7; D possibly uses TRBD1 or TRBD2 (5 bases each). The CDR3 loop spans 16 amino acids. Germline-derived CDR1 and CDR2 are SNHLY and FYNNEI. The germline V and J ends were trimmed by 0 bases and 2 bases, with 14 bases remaining between them. CDR3 amino acids: CASSEAMRGRTYEQYF. The DNA for the CDR3 is TGTGCCAGCAGTGAAGCAATGAGGGGTCGGACCTACGAGCAGTACTTC. The entire variable domain, with the rest obtained from reference TRBV2 and TRBJ2-7, is as follows: EPEVTQTPSHQVTQMGQEVILRCVPISNHLYFYWYRQILGQKVEFLVSFYNNEISEKSEIFDDQFSVERPDGSNFTLKIRSTKLEDSAMYFCASSEAMRGRTYEQYFGPGTRLTVT.

V usage is TRBV20-1 and J usage is TRBJ2-7; possible D gene TRBD2, 7 bases. V shed 1 base and J shed 0 bases, with 13 bases lying between them. The germline V gene has CDR1 DFQATT and CDR2 SNEGSKA (reference sequence). The CDR3 has 15 amino acids. The CDR3 DNA is TGCAGTGCTAGAGTAGGGGGGGGTAACTCCTACGAGCAGTACTTC. It codes for CSARVGGGNSYEQYF.

This clonotype was found many times. The J gene is TRBJ1-5, the V gene TRBV29-1, with TRBD1 as a possible D gene (6 bases). CDR1 and CDR2 (germline): SQVTM, ANQGSEA. V lost 4 bases and J lost 5, with 15 bases in between. This CDR3 spans 14 amino acids. The CDR3: CSVAGAGDHQPQHF. The CDR3 bases are TGCAGCGTTGCAGGGGCAGGGGACCATCAGCCCCAGCATTTT.

The chain carries TRBV25-1 and TRBJ2-5; TRBD2 matches at 12 bases. The V segment lost 2 bases and the J segment 0 bases; nucleotides outside the gene matches: 7. The CDR3 covers 18 residues. The germline V gene encodes CDR1 MGHDK and CDR2 SYGVNS. For the CDR3, the DNA is TGTGCCAGCAGTGAAGCCCGGACTAGCGGGGCGTACCAAGAGACCCAGTACTTC. Protein: CASSEARTSGAYQETQYF.

The sample holds many counts of this clonotype. The rearrangement uses TRBV6-5 and TRBJ2-7; possible D gene TRBD2, 7 bases. V lost 6 bases and J lost 4, with 19 bases in between. The CDR3 contains 15 residues. Germline loops: CDR1 MNHEY, CDR2 SVGAGI. Here the CDR3 reads CASRPGGAGEYEQYF. The CDR3 DNA follows: TGTGCCAGCAGGCCCGGGGGCGCGGGGGAGTACGAGCAGTACTTC.

This clonotype has a count of ten or more. The chain links TRBV20-1 to TRBJ1-2; 7 bases are shared with TRBD1. Germline V CDR1 and CDR2: DFQATT, SNEGSKA (reference sequence). This CDR3 spans 20 amino acids. The V gene end was trimmed by 1 base and the J gene end by 0 bases; junction bases not matched to a gene: 20. CDR3 in amino acids: CSARVAWDSTYPYANYGYTF. CDR3 coding DNA: TGCAGTGCTAGAGTTGCGTGGGACAGCACCTACCCTTATGCTAACTATGGCTACACCTTC.

This clonotype was counted only a few times. The V and J genes are TRBV28 and TRBJ1-1; tentatively, D is TRBD1 (6 bases). Trimming cost V 5 bases and J 1 base, with 14 bases left between them. The CDR3 has 15 residues. Germline-derived CDR1 and CDR2 are MDHEN and SYDVKM. The CDR3 loop is CASSPLGAKNTEAFF. Written as DNA, the CDR3 is TGTGCCAGCAGTCCCCTGGGGGCGAAGAACACTGAAGCTTTCTTT.

This clonotype occurred many times. The chain links TRBV29-1 to TRBJ2-2; 9 nucleotides line up with TRBD1. V was pared by 7 bases and J by 4 bases, with 10 bases of the junction left unmatched. The CDR3 loop spans 15 amino acids. Germline V gene data show CDR1 as SQVTM and CDR2 as ANQGSEA. The CDR3 reads CSARTGEGSTGELFF. As DNA, the CDR3 is TGCAGCGCCCGGACAGGGGAGGGTAGCACCGGGGAGCTGTTTTTT.

The V call is TRBV7-2, the J call TRBJ1-2; D is uncertain. The V and J ends lost 5 bases and 6 bases respectively, with 16 bases between them. The CDR3 extends over 14 amino acids. In germline, CDR1 is SGHTA, CDR2 FQGNSA. CDR3 nucleotide sequence: TGTGCCAGCAGCCTCAACTCTTTCCGGGATGGCTACACCTTC. Protein product: CASSLNSFRDGYTF.

In its sample, this clonotype was seen many times. The CDR3 nucleotides are TGTGCCAGCAGTTACGATCCGGGGACGTATTACACTGAAGCTTTCTTT. It yields the protein CASSYDPGTYYTEAFF. This sequence joins TRBV6-5 and TRBJ1-1; D is possibly TRBD1 (5 bases). This CDR3 spans 16 amino acids. Germline V CDR1 and CDR2: MNHEY, SVGAGI. Trimming removed 2 bases from V and 3 bases from J, with 16 bases in between.

This clonotype was detected many times. A much larger clone sits a single nucleotide away, making a read error possible. J is TRBJ2-7 and V is TRBV5-1; no clear D gene. Germline V gene lookup returns CDR1 SGHRS and CDR2 YFSETQ. Between the trimmed V and J ends, which lost 0 bases and 2 bases, there was a span of 6 bases. The CDR3 is made up of 13 amino acids. CDR3 protein: CASSLVSPYEQYF. CDR3 nucleotides: TGCGCCAGCAGCTTGGTTTCCCCCTACGAGCAGTACTTC. The whole variable domain, filled in from reference TRBV5-1 and TRBJ2-7, reads KAGVTQTPRYLIKTRGQQVTLSCSPISGHRSVSWYQQTPGQGLQFLFEYFSETQRNKGNFPGRFSGRQFSNSRSEMNVSTLELGDSALYLCASSLVSPYEQYFGPGTRLTVT.

This clonotype was found many times. The rearrangement links TRBV20-1 to TRBJ2-5; weak D call: TRBD2 (6 bases). The V gene's germline CDR1 is DFQATT and CDR2 SNEGSKA (reference sequence). V shed 1 base and J shed 6 bases, with 12 bases lying between them. The CDR3 covers 13 residues. The DNA for the CDR3 is TGCAGTGCTAGAGGACCGGAGGGGAAGACCCAGTACTTC. Translated, it gives CSARGPEGKTQYF.

This clonotype was detected ten times or more. The chain combines TRBV20-1 with TRBJ2-4; no firm D call. Germline V lookup: CDR1 DFQATT, CDR2 SNEGSKA (reference sequence). The CDR3 sequence is 13 residues long. V was shortened by 7 bases and J by 0 bases, with 10 bases between the two germline ends. The CDR3 DNA is TGCAGTGTCCCAATACTAGCCAAAAACATTCAGTACTTC. It is translated as CSVPILAKNIQYF.

Note on this clonotype: This may come from a read error, since a much larger clone is one base off. The V call is TRBV15, the J call TRBJ2-7; D not certain. Germline CDR1 is LNHNV and CDR2 is YYDKDF (reference sequence). The CDR3 spans 14 residues. CDR3 region: CDTSRVGGSYEQYF. The CDR3 DNA sequence: TGTGACACCAGCAGAGTTGGTGGGTCCTACGAGCAGTACTTC.

This clonotype was recorded at least ten times. The CDR3 is CSARDRTGMTEAFF. In nucleotides, the CDR3 is TGCAGTGCTAGAGATCGGACAGGGATGACTGAAGCTTTCTTT. J is TRBJ1-1 and V is TRBV20-1; 8 bases fit TRBD1. The ends lost 0 bases at V and 5 bases at J; junction bases unmatched: 5. CDR1 and CDR2 from the germline V gene are DFQATT and SNEGSKA (reference sequence). The length of the CDR3 is 14 residues.

This clonotype was found a few times. The chain links TRBV6-1 to TRBJ1-1; D remains ambiguous. V lost 3 bases, J lost 8 bases, and 28 bases lay in between. Germline loops: CDR1 MNHNS, CDR2 SASEGT. The CDR3 is 18 amino acids. The CDR3 is CASSDPGSSLARPVEAFF. The CDR3 DNA reads as TGTGCCAGCAGTGATCCCGGCTCTTCCCTGGCACGGCCGGTGGAAGCTTTCTTT.